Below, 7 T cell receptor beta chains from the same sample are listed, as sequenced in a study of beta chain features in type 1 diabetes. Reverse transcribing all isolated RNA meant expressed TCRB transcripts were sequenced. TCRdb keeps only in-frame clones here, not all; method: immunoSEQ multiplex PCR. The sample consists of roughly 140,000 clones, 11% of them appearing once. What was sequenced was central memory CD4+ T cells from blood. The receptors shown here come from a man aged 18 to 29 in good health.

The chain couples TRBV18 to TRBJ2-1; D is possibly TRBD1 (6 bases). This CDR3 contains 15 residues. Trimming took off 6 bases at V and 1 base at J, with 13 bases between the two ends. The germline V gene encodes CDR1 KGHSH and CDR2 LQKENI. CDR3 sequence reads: CASSSQTGSYNEQFF. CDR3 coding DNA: TGTGCCAGCTCGTCCCAAACAGGGTCCTACAATGAGCAGTTCTTC.

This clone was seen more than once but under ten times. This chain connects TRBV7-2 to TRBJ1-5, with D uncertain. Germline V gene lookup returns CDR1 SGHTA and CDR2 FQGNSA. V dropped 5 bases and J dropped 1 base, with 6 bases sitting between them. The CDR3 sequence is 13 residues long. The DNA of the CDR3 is TGTGCCAGCAGCCTAAGAAGCAATCAGCCCCAGCATTTT. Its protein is CASSLRSNQPQHF.

The CDR3 protein is CASSQDAWGTGYTF. CDR3 nucleotide sequence: TGTGCCAGCAGCCAAGATGCATGGGGGACTGGCTACACCTTC. The rearrangement links TRBV14 to TRBJ1-2; maybe TRBD1 (5 bases). CDR3 length: 14 residues. Germline assignment: CDR1 SGHDN and CDR2 FVKESK. V lost 0 bases, J lost 7 bases, and 12 bases lay in between.

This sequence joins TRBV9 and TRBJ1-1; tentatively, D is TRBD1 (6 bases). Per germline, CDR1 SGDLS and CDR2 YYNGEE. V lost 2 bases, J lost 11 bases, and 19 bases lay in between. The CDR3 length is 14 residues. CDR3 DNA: TGTGCCAGCAGCGTGGGGGGCGCCGGAGGGCGTGCTTTCTTT. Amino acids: CASSVGGAGGRAFF.

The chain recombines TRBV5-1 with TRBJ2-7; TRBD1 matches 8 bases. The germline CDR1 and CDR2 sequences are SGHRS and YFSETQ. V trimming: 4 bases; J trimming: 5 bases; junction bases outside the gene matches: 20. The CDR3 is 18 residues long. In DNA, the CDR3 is TGCGCCAGCAGCGTTGGCAGACGAACCGGGACAGGAAGTAACGAGCAGTACTTC. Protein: CASSVGRRTGTGSNEQYF.

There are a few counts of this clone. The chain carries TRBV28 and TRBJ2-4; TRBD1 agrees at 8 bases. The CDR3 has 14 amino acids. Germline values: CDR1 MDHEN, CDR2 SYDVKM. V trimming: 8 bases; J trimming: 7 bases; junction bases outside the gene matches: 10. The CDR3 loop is CASGTQGAGNIQYF. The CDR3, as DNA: TGTGCCAGCGGAACCCAGGGGGCGGGGAACATTCAGTACTTC.

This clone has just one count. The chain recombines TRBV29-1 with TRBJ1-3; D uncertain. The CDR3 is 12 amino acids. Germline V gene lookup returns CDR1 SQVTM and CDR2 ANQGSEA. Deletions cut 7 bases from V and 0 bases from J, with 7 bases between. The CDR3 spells CSGAISGNTIYF. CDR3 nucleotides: TGCAGCGGGGCAATCTCTGGAAACACCATATATTTT. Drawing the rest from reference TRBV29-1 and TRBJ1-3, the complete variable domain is SAVISQKPSRDICQRGTSLTIQCQVDSQVTMMFWYRQQPGQSLTLIATANQGSEATYESGFVIDKFPISRPNLTFSTLTVSNMSPEDSSIYLCSGAISGNTIYFGEGSWLTVV.